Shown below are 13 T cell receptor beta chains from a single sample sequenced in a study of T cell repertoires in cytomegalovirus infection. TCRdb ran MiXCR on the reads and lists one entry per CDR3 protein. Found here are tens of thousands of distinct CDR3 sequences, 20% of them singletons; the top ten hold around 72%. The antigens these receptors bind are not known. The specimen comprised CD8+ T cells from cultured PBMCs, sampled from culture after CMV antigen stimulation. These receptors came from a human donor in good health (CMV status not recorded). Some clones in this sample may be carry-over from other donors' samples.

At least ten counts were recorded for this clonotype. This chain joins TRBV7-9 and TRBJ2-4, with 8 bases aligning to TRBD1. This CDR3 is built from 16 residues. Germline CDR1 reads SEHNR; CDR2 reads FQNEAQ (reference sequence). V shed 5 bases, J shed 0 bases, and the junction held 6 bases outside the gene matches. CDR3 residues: CASSARTGLAKNIQYF. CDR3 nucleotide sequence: TGTGCCAGCAGCGCCCGGACAGGGTTAGCCAAAAACATTCAGTACTTC.

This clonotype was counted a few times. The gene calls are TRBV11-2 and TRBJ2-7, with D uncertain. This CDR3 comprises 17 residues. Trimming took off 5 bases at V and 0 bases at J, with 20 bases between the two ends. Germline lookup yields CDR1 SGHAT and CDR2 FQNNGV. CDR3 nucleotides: TGTGCCAGCAGCACCCCCATGGGTGCCCTAATCTCCTACGAGCAGTACTTC. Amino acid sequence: CASSTPMGALISYEQYF.

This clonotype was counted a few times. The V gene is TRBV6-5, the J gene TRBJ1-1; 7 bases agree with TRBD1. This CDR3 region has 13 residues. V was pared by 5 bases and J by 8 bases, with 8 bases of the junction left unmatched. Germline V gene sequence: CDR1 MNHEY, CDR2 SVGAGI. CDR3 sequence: CASSLDRGLEAFF. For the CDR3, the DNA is TGTGCCAGCAGTCTTGATAGGGGGCTAGAAGCTTTCTTT.

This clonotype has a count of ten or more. The CDR3 nucleotides are TGTGCCATCGATAGCGGGGTTGGAGATACGCAGTATTTT. Residues: CAIDSGVGDTQYF. This sequence joins TRBV12-3 or TRBV12-4 and TRBJ2-3; TRBD2 aligns across 8 bases. J lost 5 bases, V lost 10 bases, and 8 bases had no gene match. This CDR3 spans 13 amino acids.

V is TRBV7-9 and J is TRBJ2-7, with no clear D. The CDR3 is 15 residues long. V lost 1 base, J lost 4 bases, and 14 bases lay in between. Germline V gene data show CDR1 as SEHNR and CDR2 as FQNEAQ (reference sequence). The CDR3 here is CASSLDIHGIYEQYF. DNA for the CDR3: TGTGCCAGCAGCTTAGATATTCACGGAATATACGAGCAGTACTTC. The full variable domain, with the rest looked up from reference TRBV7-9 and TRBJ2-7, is DTGVSQNPRHKITKRGQNVTFRCDPISEHNRLYWYRQTLGQGPEFLTYFQNEAQLEKSRLLSDRFSAERPKGSFSTLEIQRTEQGDSAMYLCASSLDIHGIYEQYFGPGTRLTVT.

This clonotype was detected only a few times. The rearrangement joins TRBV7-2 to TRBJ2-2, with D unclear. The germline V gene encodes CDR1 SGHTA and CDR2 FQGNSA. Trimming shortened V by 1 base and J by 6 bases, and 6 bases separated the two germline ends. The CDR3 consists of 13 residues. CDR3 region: CASSLEGSGELFF. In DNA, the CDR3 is TGTGCCAGCAGCTTAGAAGGTTCCGGGGAGCTGTTTTTT.

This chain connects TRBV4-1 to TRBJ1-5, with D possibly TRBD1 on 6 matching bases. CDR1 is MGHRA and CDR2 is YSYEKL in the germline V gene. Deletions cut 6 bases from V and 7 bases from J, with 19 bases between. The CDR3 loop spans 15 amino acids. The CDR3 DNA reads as TGCGCCAGCAGTCACGACACAGGGATAGGGCAGCCCCAGCATTTT. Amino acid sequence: CASSHDTGIGQPQHF.

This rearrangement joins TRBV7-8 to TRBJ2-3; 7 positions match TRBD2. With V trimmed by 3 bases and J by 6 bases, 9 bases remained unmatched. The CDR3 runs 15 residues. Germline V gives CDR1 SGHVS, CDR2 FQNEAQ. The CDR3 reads CASSLPGTTHDTQYF. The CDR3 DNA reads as TGTGCCAGCAGCTTGCCCGGGACTACACACGATACGCAGTATTTT.

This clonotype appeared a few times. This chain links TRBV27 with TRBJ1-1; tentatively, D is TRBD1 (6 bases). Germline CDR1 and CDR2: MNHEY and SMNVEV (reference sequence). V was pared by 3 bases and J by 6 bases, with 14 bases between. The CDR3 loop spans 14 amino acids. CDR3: CASSLGLGGPEAFF. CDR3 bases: TGTGCCAGCAGTTTGGGCCTGGGGGGCCCTGAAGCTTTCTTT.

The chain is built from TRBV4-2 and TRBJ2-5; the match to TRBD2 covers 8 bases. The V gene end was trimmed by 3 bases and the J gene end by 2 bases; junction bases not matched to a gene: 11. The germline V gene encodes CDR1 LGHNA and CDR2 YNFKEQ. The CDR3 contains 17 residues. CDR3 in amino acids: CASSQAGGGGLQETQYF. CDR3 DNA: TGTGCCAGCAGCCAGGCCGGGGGCGGGGGGCTGCAAGAGACCCAGTACTTC.

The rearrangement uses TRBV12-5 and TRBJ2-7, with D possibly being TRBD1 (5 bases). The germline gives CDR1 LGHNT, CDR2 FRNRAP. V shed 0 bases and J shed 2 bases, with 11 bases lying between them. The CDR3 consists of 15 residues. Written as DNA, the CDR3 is TGTGCTAGTGGTTTGGTACAGCCAGGGACCTACGAGCAGTACTTC. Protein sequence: CASGLVQPGTYEQYF.

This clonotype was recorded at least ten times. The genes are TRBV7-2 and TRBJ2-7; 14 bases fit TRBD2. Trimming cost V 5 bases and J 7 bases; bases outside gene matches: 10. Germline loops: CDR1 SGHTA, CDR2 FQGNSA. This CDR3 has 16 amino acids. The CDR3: CASSAGLAGGSWEQYF. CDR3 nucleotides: TGTGCCAGCAGCGCCGGACTAGCGGGGGGCTCTTGGGAGCAGTACTTC.

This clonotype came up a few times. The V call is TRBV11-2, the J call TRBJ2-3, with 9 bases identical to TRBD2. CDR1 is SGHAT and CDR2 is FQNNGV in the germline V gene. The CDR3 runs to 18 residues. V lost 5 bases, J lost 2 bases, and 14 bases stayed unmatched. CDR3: CASSLIIASGDYTDTQYF. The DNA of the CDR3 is TGTGCCAGCAGCCTCATAATAGCTAGCGGGGATTACACAGATACGCAGTATTTT.